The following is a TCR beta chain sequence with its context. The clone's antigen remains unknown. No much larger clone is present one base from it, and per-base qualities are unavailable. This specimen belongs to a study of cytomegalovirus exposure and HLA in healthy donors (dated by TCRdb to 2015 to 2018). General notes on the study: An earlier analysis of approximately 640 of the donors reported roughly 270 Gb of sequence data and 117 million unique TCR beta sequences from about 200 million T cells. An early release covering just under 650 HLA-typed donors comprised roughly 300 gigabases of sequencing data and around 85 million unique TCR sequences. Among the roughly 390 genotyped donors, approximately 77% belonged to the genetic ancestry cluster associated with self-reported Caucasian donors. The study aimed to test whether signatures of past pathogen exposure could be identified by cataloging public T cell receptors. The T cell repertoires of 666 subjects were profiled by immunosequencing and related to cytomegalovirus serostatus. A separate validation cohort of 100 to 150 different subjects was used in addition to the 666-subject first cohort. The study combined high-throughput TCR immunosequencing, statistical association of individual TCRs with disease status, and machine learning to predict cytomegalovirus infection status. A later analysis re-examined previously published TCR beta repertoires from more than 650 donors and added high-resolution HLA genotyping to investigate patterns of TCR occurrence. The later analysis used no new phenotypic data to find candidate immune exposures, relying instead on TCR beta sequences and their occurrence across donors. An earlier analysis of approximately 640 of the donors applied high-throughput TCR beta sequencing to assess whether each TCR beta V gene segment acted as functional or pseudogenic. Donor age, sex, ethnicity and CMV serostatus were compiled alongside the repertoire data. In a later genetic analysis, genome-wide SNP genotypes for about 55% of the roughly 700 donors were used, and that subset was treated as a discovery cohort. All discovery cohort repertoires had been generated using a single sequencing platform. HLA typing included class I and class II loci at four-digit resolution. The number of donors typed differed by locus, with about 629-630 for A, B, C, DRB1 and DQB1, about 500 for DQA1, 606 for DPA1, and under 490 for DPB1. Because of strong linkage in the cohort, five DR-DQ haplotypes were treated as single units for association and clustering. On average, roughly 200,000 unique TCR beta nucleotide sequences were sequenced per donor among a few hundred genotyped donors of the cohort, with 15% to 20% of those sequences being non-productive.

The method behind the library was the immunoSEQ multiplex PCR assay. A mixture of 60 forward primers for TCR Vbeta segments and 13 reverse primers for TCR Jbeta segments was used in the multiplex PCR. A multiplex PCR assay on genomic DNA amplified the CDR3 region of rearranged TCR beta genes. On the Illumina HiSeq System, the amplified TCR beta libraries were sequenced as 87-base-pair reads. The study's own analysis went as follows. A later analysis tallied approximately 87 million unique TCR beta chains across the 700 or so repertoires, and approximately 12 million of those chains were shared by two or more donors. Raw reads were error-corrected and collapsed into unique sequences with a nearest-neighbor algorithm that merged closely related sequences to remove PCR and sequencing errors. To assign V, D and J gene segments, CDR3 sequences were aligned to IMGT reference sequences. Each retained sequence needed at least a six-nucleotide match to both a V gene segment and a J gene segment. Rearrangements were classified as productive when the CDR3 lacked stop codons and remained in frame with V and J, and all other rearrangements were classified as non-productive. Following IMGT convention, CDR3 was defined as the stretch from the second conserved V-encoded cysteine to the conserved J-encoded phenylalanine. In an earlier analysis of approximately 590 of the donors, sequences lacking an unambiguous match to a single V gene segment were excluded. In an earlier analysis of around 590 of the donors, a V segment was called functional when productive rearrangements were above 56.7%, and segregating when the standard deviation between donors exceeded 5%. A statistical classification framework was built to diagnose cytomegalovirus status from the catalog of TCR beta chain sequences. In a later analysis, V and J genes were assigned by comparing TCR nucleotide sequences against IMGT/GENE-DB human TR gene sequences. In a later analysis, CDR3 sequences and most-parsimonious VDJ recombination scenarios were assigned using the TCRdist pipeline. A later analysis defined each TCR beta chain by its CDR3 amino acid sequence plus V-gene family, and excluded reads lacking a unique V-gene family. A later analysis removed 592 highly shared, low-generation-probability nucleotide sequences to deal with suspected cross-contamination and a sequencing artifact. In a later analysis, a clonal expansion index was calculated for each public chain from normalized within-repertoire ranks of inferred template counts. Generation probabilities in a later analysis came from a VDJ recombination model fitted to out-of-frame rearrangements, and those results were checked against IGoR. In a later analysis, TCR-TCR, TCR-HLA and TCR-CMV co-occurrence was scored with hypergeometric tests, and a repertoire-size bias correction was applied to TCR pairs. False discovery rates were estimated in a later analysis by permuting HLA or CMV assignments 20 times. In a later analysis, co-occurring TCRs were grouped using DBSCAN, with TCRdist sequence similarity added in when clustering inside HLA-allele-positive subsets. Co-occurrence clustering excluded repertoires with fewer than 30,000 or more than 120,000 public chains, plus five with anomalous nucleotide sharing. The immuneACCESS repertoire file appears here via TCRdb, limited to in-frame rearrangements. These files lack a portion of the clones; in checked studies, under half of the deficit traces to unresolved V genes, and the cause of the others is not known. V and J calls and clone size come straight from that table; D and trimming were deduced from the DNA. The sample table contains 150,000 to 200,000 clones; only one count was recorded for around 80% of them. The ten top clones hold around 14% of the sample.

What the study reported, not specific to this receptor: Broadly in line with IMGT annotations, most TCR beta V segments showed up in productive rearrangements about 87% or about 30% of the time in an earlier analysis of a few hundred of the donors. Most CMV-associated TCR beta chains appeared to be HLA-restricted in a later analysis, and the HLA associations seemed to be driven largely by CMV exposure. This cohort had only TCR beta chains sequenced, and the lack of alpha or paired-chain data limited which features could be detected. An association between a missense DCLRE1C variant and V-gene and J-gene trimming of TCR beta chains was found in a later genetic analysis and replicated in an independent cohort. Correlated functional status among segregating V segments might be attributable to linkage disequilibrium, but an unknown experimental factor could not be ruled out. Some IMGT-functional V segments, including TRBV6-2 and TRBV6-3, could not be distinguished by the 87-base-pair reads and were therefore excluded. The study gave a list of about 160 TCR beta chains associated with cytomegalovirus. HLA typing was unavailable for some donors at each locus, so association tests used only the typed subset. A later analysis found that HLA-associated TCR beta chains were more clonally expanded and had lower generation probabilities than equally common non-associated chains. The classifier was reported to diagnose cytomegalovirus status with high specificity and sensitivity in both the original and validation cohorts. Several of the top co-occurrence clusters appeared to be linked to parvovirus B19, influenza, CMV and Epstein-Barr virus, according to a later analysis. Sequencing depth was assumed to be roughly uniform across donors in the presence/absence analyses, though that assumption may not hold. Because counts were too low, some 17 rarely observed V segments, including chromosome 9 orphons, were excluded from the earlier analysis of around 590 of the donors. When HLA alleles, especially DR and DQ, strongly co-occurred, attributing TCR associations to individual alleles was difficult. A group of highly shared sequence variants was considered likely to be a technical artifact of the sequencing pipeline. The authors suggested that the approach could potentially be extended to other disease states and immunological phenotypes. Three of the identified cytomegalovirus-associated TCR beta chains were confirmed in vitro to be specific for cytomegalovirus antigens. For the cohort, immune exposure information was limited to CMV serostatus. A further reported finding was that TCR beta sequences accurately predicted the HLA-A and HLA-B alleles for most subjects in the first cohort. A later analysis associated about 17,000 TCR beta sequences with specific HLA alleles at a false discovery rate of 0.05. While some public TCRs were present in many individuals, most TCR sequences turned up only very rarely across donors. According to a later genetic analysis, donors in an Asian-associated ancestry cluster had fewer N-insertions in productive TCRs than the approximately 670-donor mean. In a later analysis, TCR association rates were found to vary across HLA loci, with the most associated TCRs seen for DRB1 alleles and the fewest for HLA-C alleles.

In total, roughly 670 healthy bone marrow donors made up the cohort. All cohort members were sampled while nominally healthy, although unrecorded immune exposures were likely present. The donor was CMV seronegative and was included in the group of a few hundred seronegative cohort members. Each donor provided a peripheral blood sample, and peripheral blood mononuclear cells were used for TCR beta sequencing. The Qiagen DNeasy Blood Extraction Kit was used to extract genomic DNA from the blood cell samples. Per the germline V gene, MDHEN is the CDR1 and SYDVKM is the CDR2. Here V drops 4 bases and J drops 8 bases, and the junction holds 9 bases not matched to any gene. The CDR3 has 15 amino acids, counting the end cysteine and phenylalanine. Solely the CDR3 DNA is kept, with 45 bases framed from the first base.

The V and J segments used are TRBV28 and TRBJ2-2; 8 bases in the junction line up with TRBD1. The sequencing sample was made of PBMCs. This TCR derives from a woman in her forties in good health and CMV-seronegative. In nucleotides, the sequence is TGTGCCAGCAGTTCAGGGGGCGGTGTCGTGGGGGAGCTGTTTTTT. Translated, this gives CASSSGGGVVGELFF.